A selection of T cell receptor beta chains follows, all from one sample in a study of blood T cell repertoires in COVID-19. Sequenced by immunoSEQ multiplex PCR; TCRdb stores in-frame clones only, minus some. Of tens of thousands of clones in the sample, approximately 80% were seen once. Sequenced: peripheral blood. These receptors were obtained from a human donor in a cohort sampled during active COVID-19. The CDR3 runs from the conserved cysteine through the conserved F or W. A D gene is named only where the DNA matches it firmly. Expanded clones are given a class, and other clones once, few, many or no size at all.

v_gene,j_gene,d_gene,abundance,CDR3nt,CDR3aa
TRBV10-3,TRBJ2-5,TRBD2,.,TGTGCCATCAGTGTTAGCGGGGATCTAGTGGAGACCCAGTACTTC,CAISVSGDLVETQYF
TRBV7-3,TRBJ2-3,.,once,TGTGCCAGCAGCTTAGGACTTAAGGGAATAGCGGATACGCAGTATTTT,CASSLGLKGIADTQYF
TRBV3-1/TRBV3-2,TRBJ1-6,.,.,TGTGCCAGCAGCCAGGGAGGGGCGTTCGGGAATTCACCCCTCCACTTT,CASSQGGAFGNSPLHF
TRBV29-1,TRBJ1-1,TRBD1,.,TGCAGCGTAAACAGGGGGGCCACTGAAGCTTTCTTT,CSVNRGATEAFF
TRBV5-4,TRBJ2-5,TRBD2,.,TGTGCCAGCAGCAGGACTAGCGGGGGGGCGGCAGAGACCCAGTACTTC,CASSRTSGGAAETQYF
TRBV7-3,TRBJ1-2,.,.,TGTGCCAGCAGCTACGTGGGGGGTGAGGGCTACACCTTC,CASSYVGGEGYTF
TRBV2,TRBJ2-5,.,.,TGTGCCAGCAGTACTGCCAGGCAAGAGACCCAGTACTTC,CASSTARQETQYF
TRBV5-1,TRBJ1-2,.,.,TGCGCCAGCAGCTTGGTTGCCAGTGATAACTATGGCTACACCTTC,CASSLVASDNYGYTF
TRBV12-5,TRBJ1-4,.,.,TGTGCTAGTGGTCCCCGGGGAGGAGAAAAACTGTTTTTT,CASGPRGGEKLFF
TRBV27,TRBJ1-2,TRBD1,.,TGTGCCAGCAGTTTATCAGGGGGCGCAGCCGTCACCTTC,CASSLSGGAAVTF
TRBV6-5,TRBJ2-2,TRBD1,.,TGTGCCAGCAGAATGACAGGGTTCACCGGGGAGCTGTTTTTT,CASRMTGFTGELFF
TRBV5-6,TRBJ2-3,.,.,TGTGCCAGCAGATGGGGGGGGGCCACAGATACGCAGTATTTT,CASRWGGATDTQYF
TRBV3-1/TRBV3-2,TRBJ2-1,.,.,TGTGCCAGCAGCCAAGGCGGTAGGAAGGTTCCCACTGAGCAGTTCTTC,CASSQGGRKVPTEQFF
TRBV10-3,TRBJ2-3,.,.,TGTGCCATCAGTGACTCGAAGGGGGCAGATACGCAGTATTTT,CAISDSKGADTQYF
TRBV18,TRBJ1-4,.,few,TGTGCCAGCTCACCATCGGGGTTTGCTGAAAAACTGTTTTTT,CASSPSGFAEKLFF
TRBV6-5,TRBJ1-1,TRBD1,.,TGTGCCAGCAGTTCCGCGACAGGGGGTCGGGGCAATGAAGCTTTCTTT,CASSSATGGRGNEAFF
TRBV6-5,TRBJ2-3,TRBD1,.,TGTGCCAGCAGCGCGGACAGGGACACAGATACGCAGTATTTT,CASSADRDTDTQYF
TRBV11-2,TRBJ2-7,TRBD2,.,TGTGCCAGCAGCTTGGGTTTTAGCGGGGGTGGATACTACGAGCAGTACTTC,CASSLGFSGGGYYEQYF
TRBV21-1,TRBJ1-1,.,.,TGTGCCAGCAGCCCTCCCCCTCCGGCGCAGGGTATTCCTAGTCTCACTGAAGCTTTCTTT,CASSPPPPAQGIPSLTEAFF
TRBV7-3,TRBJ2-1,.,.,TGTGCCAGCAGCTTAGGGGGCGCCAGCTCCTACAATGAGCAGTTCTTC,CASSLGGASSYNEQFF
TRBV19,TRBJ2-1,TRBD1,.,TGTGCCAGTAGTCCACCCGGGACAGGGGGCCACAATGAGCAGTTCTTC,CASSPPGTGGHNEQFF
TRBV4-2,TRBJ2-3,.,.,TGTGCCAGCAGCCAAGCCCAAACTGGAGATACGCAGTATTTT,CASSQAQTGDTQYF
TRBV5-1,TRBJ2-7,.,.,TGCGCCAGCAGCTTGAGCCCGTCATCGGTGATCGAGCAGTACTTC,CASSLSPSSVIEQYF
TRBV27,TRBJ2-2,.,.,TGTGCCAGCAGTACCGGGACGGGGACACCCGGGGAGCTGTTTTTT,CASSTGTGTPGELFF
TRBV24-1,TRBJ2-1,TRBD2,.,TGTGCCACCGGGGGGACTAGCGGGAGCAACAATGAGCAGTTCTTC,CATGGTSGSNNEQFF
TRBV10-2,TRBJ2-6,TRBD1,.,TGCGCCAGCAGTGAGAATAGGGGGACAGGGGCTTCAGGGGCCAACGTCCTGACTTTC,CASSENRGTGASGANVLTF
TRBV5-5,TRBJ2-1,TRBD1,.,TGTGCCAGCAGCATAAAGGACAGGATTATAAATGAGCAGTTCTTC,CASSIKDRIINEQFF
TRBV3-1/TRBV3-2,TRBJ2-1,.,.,TGTGCCAGCAGGTCGAGCGTTTACTCCTACAATGAGCAGTTCTTC,CASRSSVYSYNEQFF
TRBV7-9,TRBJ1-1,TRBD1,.,TGTGCCAGCAGCTTACTTGGGGACAGTGAAGCTTTCTTT,CASSLLGDSEAFF
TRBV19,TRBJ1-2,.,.,TGTGCCAGTAGTAGCGAGTTCCTAAACGGCTACACCTTC,CASSSEFLNGYTF
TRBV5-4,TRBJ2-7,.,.,TGTGCCAGCAGCTTGGTGGGGAGCTCCTACGAGCAGTACTTC,CASSLVGSSYEQYF
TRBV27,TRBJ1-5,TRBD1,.,TGTGCCAGCAGTCCTTTGGACAGGGGAGGAGGGCAGCCCCAGCATTTT,CASSPLDRGGGQPQHF
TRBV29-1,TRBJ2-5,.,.,TGCAGCGTTGCCGACAGTACCCAGTACTTC,CSVADSTQYF
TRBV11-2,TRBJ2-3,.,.,TGTGCCAGCAGCTTACGATGGCCCACAGACCCGACAGATACGCAGTATTTT,CASSLRWPTDPTDTQYF
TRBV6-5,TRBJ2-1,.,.,TGTGCCAGCAGCCGCGACAGGTCGTTCTACAATGAGCAGTTCTTC,CASSRDRSFYNEQFF
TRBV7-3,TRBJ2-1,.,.,TGTGCCAGCAGTAACGGGATCGGGGAGCAGTTCTTC,CASSNGIGEQFF
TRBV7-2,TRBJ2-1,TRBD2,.,TGTGCCAGCAGCCCCCGACTAGCGGGAGGGTTGGGGCAGTTCTTC,CASSPRLAGGLGQFF
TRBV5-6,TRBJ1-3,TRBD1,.,TGTGCCAGCAGCTACTTGGGACAGGGTACAGGAAACACCATATATTTT,CASSYLGQGTGNTIYF
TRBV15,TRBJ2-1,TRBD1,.,TGTGCCACCAGCTACCCCCCCGGGACAGCTTACAATGAGCAGTTCTTC,CATSYPPGTAYNEQFF
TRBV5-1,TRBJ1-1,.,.,TGCGCCAGCAGCTTGGGCGACAGGATGAGGAGCACTGAAGCTTTCTTT,CASSLGDRMRSTEAFF
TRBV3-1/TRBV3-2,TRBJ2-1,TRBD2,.,TGTGCCAGCAGCCAAGAGGCACTAGCGGCCTACAATGAGCAGTTCTTC,CASSQEALAAYNEQFF